The present entry profiles one T cell receptor (beta chain) with its context. The source of the sample is a study of T-cell reconstitution after alpha-beta-depleted transplantation in children. Trimming removed 8 bases at V and 5 bases at J, with 15 bases between. CDR3 length: 13 amino acids. The germline CDR1 and CDR2 sequences are MNHNY and SVGAGI (reference sequence). Unique molecular identifiers were used to barcode this TCRbeta library. TCRdb reprocessed the PCR reads via MiXCR and lists one record per CDR3 protein. The data hold about 360,000 distinct CDR3 sequences, with about an eighth observed a single time.

The rearrangement links TRBV6-6 to TRBJ1-2, with D perhaps matching TRBD1 (5 bases). The TCR originated in a human donor who donated a stem cell graft to a child with Fanconi anemia. This sample comprised PBMCs, obtained from the stem cell graft. CDR3 bases: TGTGCCAGCGATACCGTCGGGGGGTATGGCTACACCTTC. Translating it yields CASDTVGGYGYTF.